The clone carrying this TCR beta chain was seen many times. V was shortened by 6 bases and J by 0 bases, with 12 bases between the two germline ends. The CDR3 sequence is 13 residues long. CDR1 is DFQATT and CDR2 is SNEGSKA in the germline V gene (reference sequence). The data stem from a study of T-cell reconstitution after alpha-beta-depleted transplantation in children. Preparation of the TCRbeta library involved a method that used unique molecular identifiers. Using its own MiXCR run on the PCR reads, TCRdb lists one record per CDR3 protein. The sample consists of 600,000 to 700,000 distinct CDR3 sequences, roughly 17% of them appearing once.

The V call is TRBV20-1, the J call TRBJ2-7, with D possibly being TRBD1 (5 bases). The sequencing used PBMCs from the stem cell graft donor, collected from the stem cell graft. This sequence was found in a human donor who donated a stem cell graft to a child with acute myeloid leukemia. CDR3 DNA sequence: TGCAGTGCAGATCGACAGAGCTCCTACGAGCAGTACTTC. It is translated as CSADRQSSYEQYF.